Below are 8 T cell receptor beta chains sequenced from a single sample in a study of T-cell reconstitution after alpha-beta-depleted transplantation in children. The TCRbeta library was prepared with unique molecular identifiers. Using its own MiXCR run on the PCR reads, TCRdb lists one record per CDR3 protein. The data contain about 600,000 distinct CDR3 sequences, around 13% of them singletons. Sequencing was performed on PBMCs, mostly from graft donor cells, taken 360 days after TCRalphabeta/CD19-depleted stem cell transplant. Source of these receptors: a male patient under 18 who had a stem cell transplant for acute myeloid leukemia, so the T cells may come from the graft donor.

In its sample, this clonotype was seen a few times. The genes are TRBV6-1 and TRBJ2-7; 8 bases agree with TRBD1. CDR1 and CDR2 from the germline V gene are MNHNS and SASEGT. This CDR3 contains 15 residues. V shed 8 bases, J shed 6 bases, and the junction held 15 bases outside the gene matches. CDR3 protein: CASGEWRQGLVEQYF. The CDR3 DNA follows: TGTGCCAGCGGAGAGTGGAGACAGGGGCTAGTCGAGCAGTACTTC.

A few counts support this clonotype. V gene TRBV21-1 combines with J gene TRBJ2-7. TRBV21-1 counts as a pseudogene. The CDR3 covers 15 residues. The CDR3 coding sequence is TGTGCCAGCAGTTCGAGTTGGACGGTCTCCTACGAGCAGTACTTC. Its protein is CASSSSWTVSYEQYF.

This chain joins TRBV11-2 and TRBJ2-3, with 8 bases that match TRBD1. After removal of 5 bases from V and 2 bases from J, the junction contained 6 bases not matched to a gene. The CDR3 length is 15 residues. CDR1 is SGHAT and CDR2 is FQNNGV in the germline V gene. Written as DNA, the CDR3 is TGTGCCAGCAGCCCTCGGACAGGGACCACAGATACGCAGTATTTT. Protein product: CASSPRTGTTDTQYF.

This clonotype has a count of ten or more. CDR3 in amino acids: CASSQRQSGAGEQFF. CDR3 in DNA: TGCGCCAGCAGCCAGCGGCAATCGGGGGCTGGTGAGCAGTTCTTC. The chain links TRBV4-3 to TRBJ2-1, with D perhaps TRBD1 or TRBD2 (6 bases each). The CDR3 has 15 amino acids. Germline CDR1 reads LGHNA; CDR2 reads YSLEER. V gave up 3 bases and J gave up 9 bases, with 18 bases separating them.

The chain has TRBV28 and TRBJ2-5; D may correspond to TRBD1 or TRBD2 (5 bases each). The CDR3 spans 15 residues. The germline CDR1 and CDR2 sequences are MDHEN and SYDVKM. V lost 8 bases and J lost 1, with 17 bases in between. The CDR3 sequence: CASRQGAAGQETQYF. The CDR3 nucleotides are TGTGCCAGCCGGCAAGGGGCCGCGGGCCAAGAGACCCAGTACTTC.

This clonotype has only a few counts. DNA for the CDR3: TGTGCCAGCAGCTTAATATCGGCAGATGAGCAGTTCTTC. The encoded protein is CASSLISADEQFF. This chain connects TRBV7-3 to TRBJ2-1; no clear D gene. The CDR3 contains 13 residues. Looked up from germline, CDR1 is SGHTA and CDR2 is FQGTGA. V lost 1 base and J 8 bases, leaving 9 bases between the germline ends.

V gene TRBV9 combines with J gene TRBJ2-3; 7 bases align to TRBD1. The CDR3 is 15 amino acids. The V gene end was trimmed by 4 bases and the J gene end by 6 bases; junction bases not matched to a gene: 11. CDR1 SGDLS and CDR2 YYNGEE come from the germline V gene. CDR3 protein: CASSPWDRKRDTQYF. The DNA of the CDR3 is TGTGCCAGCAGCCCTTGGGACAGAAAAAGGGATACGCAGTATTTT. Complete variable domain (other parts from reference TRBV9 and TRBJ2-3): DSGVTQTPKHLITATGQRVTLRCSPRSGDLSVYWYQQSLDQGLQFLIQYYNGEERAKGNILERFSAQQFPDLHSELNLSSLELGDSALYFCASSPWDRKRDTQYFGPGTRLTVL.

The table lists this clonotype with a few counts. The J gene is TRBJ1-2, the V gene TRBV12-3 or TRBV12-4; D gene uncertain. The CDR3 spans 17 residues. V lost 2 bases and J 8 bases, leaving 24 bases between the germline ends. CDR3 in DNA: TGTGCCAGCAGTTTAAACGAGGAGCTCGCCTGGCTGGGGGGCTACACCTTC. Amino acids: CASSLNEELAWLGGYTF.